The TCR beta chain described here comes from a study of T-cell reconstitution after alpha-beta-depleted transplantation in children. Trimming left V 8 bases short and J 3 bases short, with 17 bases between. There are 14 residues in the CDR3. CDR1 and CDR2 (germline): GTSNPN, SVGIG (reference sequence). A TCRbeta library incorporating unique molecular identifiers was prepared. TCRdb recomputed calls from the PCR reads with MiXCR, one row per CDR3 protein. The sample holds about 350,000 distinct CDR3 sequences; 16% are singletons and the top ten take approximately 44%. A word on this clonotype: Its specificity is not known.

Overall study results and limits: From newly produced T cells came most of the T-cell counts and diversity one year after transplant. As was reported, about two months after transplant, alpha-beta T cells came from several hundred expanded graft clones. Surviving recipient T cells and thymic progenitors underlay high day-60 TCRbeta diversity in some patients.

This receptor was identified in a male patient aged 2 to 10 who had a stem cell transplant for acute lymphoblastic leukemia, so the T cells may come from the graft donor. The sequencing used PBMCs, mostly from graft donor cells, collected 360 days after TCRalphabeta/CD19-depleted stem cell transplant. The chain uses TRBV30 and TRBJ2-1; D not certain. The CDR3 sequence is CAAPLTPNYNEQFF. The CDR3 coding sequence is TGTGCCGCACCTTTGACGCCCAACTACAATGAGCAGTTCTTC. Full variable domain (outside the CDR3, taken from reference TRBV30 and TRBJ2-1): SQTIHQWPATLVQPVGSPLSLECTVEGTSNPNLYWYRQAAGRGLQLLFYSVGIGQISSEVPQNLSASRPQDRQFILSSKKLLLSDSGFYLCAAPLTPNYNEQFFGPGTRLTVL.